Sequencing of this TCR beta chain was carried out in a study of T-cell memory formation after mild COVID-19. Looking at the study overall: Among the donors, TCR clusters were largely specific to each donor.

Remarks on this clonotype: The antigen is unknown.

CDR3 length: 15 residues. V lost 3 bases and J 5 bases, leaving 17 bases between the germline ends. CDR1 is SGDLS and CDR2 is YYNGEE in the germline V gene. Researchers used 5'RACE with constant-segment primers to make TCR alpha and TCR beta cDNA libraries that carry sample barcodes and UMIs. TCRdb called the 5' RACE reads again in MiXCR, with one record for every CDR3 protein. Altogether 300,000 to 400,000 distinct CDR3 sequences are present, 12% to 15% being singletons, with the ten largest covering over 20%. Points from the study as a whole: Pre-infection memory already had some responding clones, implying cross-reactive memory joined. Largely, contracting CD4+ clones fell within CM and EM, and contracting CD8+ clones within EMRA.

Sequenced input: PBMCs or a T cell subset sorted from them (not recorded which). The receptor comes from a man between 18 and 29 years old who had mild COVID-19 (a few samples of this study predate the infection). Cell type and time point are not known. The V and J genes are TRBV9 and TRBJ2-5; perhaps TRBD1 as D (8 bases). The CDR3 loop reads CASSETGGGVETQYF. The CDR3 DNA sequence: TGTGCCAGCAGCGAAACAGGGGGAGGGGTCGAGACCCAGTACTTC.